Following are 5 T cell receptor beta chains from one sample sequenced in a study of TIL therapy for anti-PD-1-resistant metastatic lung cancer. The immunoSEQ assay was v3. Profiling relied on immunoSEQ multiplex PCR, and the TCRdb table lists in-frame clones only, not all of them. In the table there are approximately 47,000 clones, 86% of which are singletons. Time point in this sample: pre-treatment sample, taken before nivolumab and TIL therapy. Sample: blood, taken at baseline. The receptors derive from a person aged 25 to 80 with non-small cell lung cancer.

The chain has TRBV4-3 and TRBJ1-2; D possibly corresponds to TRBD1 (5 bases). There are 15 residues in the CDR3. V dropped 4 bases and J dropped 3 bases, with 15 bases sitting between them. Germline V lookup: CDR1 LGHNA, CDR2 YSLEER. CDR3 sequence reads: CASSRGAGHDYGYTF. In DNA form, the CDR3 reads TGCGCCAGCAGCCGAGGCGCCGGACACGACTATGGCTACACCTTC.

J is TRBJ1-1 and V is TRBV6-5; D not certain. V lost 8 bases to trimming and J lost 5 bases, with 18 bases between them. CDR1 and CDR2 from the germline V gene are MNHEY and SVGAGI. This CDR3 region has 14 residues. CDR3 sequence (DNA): TGTGCCAGCCGGTCGAGGGCTCGCGTTACTGAAGCTTTCTTT. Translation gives CASRSRARVTEAFF.

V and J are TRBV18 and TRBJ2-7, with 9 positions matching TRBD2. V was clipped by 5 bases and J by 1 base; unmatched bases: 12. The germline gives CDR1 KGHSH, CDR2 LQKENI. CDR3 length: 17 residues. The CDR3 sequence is CASSVTWGLAFSYEQYF. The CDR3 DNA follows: TGTGCCAGCTCAGTAACCTGGGGACTAGCCTTTTCCTACGAGCAGTACTTC. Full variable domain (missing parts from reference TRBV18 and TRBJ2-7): NAGVMQNPRHLVRRRGQEARLRCSPMKGHSHVYWYRQLPEEGLKFMVYLQKENIIDESGMPKERFSAEFPKEGPSILRIQQVVRGDSAAYFCASSVTWGLAFSYEQYFGPGTRLTVT.

CDR3 DNA: TGTGCCAGCAGCCAACCCGTTTCTGGGCGGACTGAAGCTTTCTTT. This translates into CASSQPVSGRTEAFF. V is TRBV3-1 (or the pseudogene TRBV3-2) and J is TRBJ1-1; D gene ambiguous. CDR3 length equals 15 residues. CDR1 and CDR2 from the germline V gene are LGHDT and YNNKEL (reference sequence). Trimming left V 2 bases short and J 5 bases short, with 15 bases between.

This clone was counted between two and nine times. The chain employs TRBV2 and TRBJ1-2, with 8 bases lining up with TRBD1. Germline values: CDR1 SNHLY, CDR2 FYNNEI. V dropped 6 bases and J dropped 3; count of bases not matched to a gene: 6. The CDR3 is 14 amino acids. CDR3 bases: TGTGCCAGCAGGCCCGACAGGGGAGACTATGGCTACACCTTC. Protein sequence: CASRPDRGDYGYTF.